This T cell receptor (beta chain) is drawn from a study of graft-versus-host responses after intestinal transplantation. This clone was seen a few times. Germline CDR1 and CDR2: SGHRS and YFSETQ. Trimming at V came to 2 bases and at J to 2 bases, leaving 19 bases not matched to a gene. CDR3 length: 19 residues. Intraepithelial and lamina propria lymphocytes were isolated from graft specimens. The method was immunoSEQ multiplex PCR; TCRdb's version includes in-frame clones alone and lacks a portion of them. The sample shows more than 13,000 clones, approximately 70% of them seen only once. The rearrangement joins TRBV5-1 to TRBJ2-7; 7 bases agree with TRBD1. Here the sequenced sample was ileum tissue, taken 700 to 800 days after intestinal transplantation. The receptor's source is a human patient who received an intestinal transplant, so some T cells may come from the graft donor. CDR3 in amino acids: CASSFVGYFRDSEPYEQYF. As DNA, the CDR3 is TGCGCCAGCAGCTTTGTTGGATACTTCCGGGACAGCGAACCCTACGAGCAGTACTTC.